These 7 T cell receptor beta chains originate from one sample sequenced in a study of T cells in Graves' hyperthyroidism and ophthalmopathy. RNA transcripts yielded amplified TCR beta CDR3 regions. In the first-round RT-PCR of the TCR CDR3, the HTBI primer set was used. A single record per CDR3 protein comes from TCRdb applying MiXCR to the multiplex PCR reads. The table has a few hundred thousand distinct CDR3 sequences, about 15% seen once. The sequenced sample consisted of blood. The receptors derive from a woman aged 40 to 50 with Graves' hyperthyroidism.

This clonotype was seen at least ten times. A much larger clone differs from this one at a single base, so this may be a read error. CDR3 nucleotide sequence: TGTGCCGGCAAATTGGCGGGAGCACACTACAATGAGCAGTTCTTC. It specifies CAGKLAGAHYNEQFF. The chain employs TRBV12-3 or TRBV12-4 and TRBJ2-1, with 7 bases fitting TRBD2. The V and J ends lost 11 bases and 3 bases, in that order; junction bases with no gene match: 13. CDR3 length: 15 residues.

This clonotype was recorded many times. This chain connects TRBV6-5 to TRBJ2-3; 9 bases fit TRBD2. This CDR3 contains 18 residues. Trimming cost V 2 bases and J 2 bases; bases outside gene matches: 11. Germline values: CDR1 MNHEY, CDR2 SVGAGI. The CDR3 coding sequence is TGTGCCAGCAGTTACATTACCGGGACTAGCACCAACACAGATACGCAGTATTTT. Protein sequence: CASSYITGTSTNTDTQYF.

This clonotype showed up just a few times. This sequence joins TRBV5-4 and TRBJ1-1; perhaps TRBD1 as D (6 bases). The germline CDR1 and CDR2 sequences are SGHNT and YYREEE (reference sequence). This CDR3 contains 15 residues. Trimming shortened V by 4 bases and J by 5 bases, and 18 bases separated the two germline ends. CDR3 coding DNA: TGTGCCAGCAGCGCATGGGGGGGGCGGCGGACTGAAGCTTTCTTT. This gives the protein CASSAWGGRRTEAFF.

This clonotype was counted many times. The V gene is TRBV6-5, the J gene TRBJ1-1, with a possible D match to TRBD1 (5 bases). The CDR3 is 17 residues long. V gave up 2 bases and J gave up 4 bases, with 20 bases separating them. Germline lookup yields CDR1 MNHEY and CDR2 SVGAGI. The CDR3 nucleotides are TGTGCCAGCAGTTACAAGGCAGGGACTAGTTGGAGCACTGAAGCTTTCTTT. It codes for CASSYKAGTSWSTEAFF.

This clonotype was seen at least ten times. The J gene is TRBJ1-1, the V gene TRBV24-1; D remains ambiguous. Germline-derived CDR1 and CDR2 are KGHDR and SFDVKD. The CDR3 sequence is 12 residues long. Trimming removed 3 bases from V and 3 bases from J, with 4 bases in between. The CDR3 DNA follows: TGTGCCACCAGTGATCCAGACACTGAAGCTTTCTTT. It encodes CATSDPDTEAFF.

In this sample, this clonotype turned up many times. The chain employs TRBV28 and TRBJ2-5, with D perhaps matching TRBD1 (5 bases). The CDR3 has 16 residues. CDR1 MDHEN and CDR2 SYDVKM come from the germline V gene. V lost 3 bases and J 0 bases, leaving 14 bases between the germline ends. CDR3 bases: TGTGCCAGCAGTTTTTCAATCGGACAAGACCAAGAGACCCAGTACTTC. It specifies CASSFSIGQDQETQYF.

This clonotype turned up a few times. The CDR3 loop is CASSLWGSATDTQYF. Here the CDR3 DNA reads TGTGCCAGCAGCTTATGGGGATCGGCAACAGATACGCAGTATTTT. The chain carries TRBV7-2 and TRBJ2-3; D unclear. The CDR3 runs to 15 residues. Germline CDR1 and CDR2: SGHTA and FQGNSA. Between the trimmed V and J ends, which lost 2 bases and 3 bases, there was a span of 12 bases.